This T cell receptor beta chain was found in a study of a mutant IDH1 vaccine in newly diagnosed glioma. Time point denoted: week 23, last vaccination. Mutant IDH1 20-mer peptide, at 300 ug, made up each vaccine dose, with topical imiquimod. Sequenced by immunoSEQ multiplex PCR; TCRdb stores in-frame clones only, minus some. The table lists about 65,000 clones, 70% to 90% of them singletons. Worth noting for this clone: Its antigen remains unidentified.

V lost 2 bases and J lost 1, with 17 bases in between. The CDR3 runs 17 residues. Germline CDR1 reads SEHNR; CDR2 reads FQNEAQ (reference sequence). The specimen comprised PBMCs, sampled from a glioma patient whose treatment included an IDH1 peptide vaccine. The receptor's source is a man aged 30 to 39 with glioma. This chain joins TRBV7-9 and TRBJ1-1; D may be TRBD1 (5 bases). The chain's CDR3 is CASSLTSTRDRNTEAFF. Here the CDR3 DNA reads TGTGCCAGCAGCTTAACGTCTACTCGGGACCGGAACACTGAAGCTTTCTTT.